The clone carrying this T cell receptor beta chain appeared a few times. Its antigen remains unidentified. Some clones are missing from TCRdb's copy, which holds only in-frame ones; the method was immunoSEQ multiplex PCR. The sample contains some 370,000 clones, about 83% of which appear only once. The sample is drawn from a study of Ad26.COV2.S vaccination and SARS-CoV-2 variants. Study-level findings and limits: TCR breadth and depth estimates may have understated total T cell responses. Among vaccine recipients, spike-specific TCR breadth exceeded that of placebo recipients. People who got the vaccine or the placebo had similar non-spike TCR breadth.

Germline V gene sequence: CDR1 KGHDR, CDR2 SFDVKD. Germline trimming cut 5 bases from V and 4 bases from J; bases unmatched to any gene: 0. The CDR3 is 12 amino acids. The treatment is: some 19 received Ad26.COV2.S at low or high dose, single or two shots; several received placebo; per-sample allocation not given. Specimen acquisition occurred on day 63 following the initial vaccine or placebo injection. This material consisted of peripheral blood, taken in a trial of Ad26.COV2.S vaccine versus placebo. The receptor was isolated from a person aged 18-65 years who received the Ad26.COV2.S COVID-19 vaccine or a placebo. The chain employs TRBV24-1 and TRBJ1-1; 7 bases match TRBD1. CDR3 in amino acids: CATSAGGTEAFF. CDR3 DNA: TGTGCCACCAGTGCAGGGGGCACTGAAGCTTTCTTT.